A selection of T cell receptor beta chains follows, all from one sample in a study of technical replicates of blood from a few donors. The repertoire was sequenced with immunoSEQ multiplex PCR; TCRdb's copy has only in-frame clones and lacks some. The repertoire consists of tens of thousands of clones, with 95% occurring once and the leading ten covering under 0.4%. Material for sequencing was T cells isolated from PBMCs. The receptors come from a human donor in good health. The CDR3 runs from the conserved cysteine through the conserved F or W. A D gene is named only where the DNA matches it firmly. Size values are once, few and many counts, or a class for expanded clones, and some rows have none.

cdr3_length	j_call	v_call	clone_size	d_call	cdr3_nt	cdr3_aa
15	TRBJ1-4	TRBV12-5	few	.	TGTGCTAGTGGTACCATACGGGAGGCACAGGAAAAACTGTTTTTT	CASGTIREAQEKLFF
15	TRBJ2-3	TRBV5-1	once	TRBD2	TGCGCCAGCAGCTTGTTGCGGGAGGGCCCAGATACGCAGTATTTT	CASSLLREGPDTQYF
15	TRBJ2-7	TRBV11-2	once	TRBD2	TGTGCCAGCAGCTTAGCCTGGACTAGCAGTTACGAGCAGTACTTC	CASSLAWTSSYEQYF
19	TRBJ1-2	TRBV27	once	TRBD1	TGTGCCAGCAGTTTACGAAACCCCCGGGACAGGGGCCTAAACTATGGCTACACCTTC	CASSLRNPRDRGLNYGYTF
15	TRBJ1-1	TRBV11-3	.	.	TGTGCCAGCAGCCCAAGGACGGGACTGGTAGCTGAAGCTTTCTTT	CASSPRTGLVAEAFF
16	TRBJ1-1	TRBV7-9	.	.	TGTGCCAGCAGCTTAGCGTATCGGGGGGGGTGGACTGAAGCTTTCTTT	CASSLAYRGGWTEAFF
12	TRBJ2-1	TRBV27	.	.	TGTGCCAGCAGTTCCCATCCAGGGGAGCAGTTCTTC	CASSSHPGEQFF
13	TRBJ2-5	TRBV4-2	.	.	TGTGCCAGCAGCCAAGGCCTACAAGAGACCCAGTACTTC	CASSQGLQETQYF
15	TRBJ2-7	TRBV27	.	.	TGTGCCAGCAGCTCACCCGGGACTCCTCCCTACGAGCAGTACTTC	CASSSPGTPPYEQYF
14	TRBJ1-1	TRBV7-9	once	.	TGTGCCAGCAGCTTATTGGGAGCGAACACTGAAGCTTTCTTT	CASSLLGANTEAFF
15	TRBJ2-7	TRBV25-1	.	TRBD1	TGTGCCAGCAGTGAGTCCGGACAGGCCTCCTACGAGCAGTACTTC	CASSESGQASYEQYF
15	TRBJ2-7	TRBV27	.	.	TGTGCCAGCAGTTTTGGTTTATCAGGATCCTACGAGCAGTACTTC	CASSFGLSGSYEQYF
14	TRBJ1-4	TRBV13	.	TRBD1	TGTGCCAGCTCCACGGGACAGAGTAATGAAAAACTGTTTTTT	CASSTGQSNEKLFF
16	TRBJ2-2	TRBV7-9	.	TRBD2	TGTGCCAGCAGCCACTCACGGGGGGGAATCACCGGGGAGCTGTTTTTT	CASSHSRGGITGELFF
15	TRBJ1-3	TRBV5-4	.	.	TGTGCCAGCAGCTTTGCCGGGAGCTCTGGAAACACCATATATTTT	CASSFAGSSGNTIYF
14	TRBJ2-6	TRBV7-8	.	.	TGTGCCAGCAGCTTCGTCTCTGGGGCCAACGTCCTGACTTTC	CASSFVSGANVLTF
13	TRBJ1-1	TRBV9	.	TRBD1	TGTGCCAGCTCCCCTACAGGGGTCACTGAAGCTTTCTTT	CASSPTGVTEAFF
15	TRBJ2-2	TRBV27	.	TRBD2	TGTGCCAGCACCGCCCAGCGGGAGGTCACGGGGGAGCTGTTTTTT	CASTAQREVTGELFF
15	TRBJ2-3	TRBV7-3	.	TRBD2	TGTGCCAGCAGCCAGACTAGCGGAAGCACAGATACGCAGTATTTT	CASSQTSGSTDTQYF
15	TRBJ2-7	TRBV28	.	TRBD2	TGTGCCAGCAGTTCCCGACTAGCGGATGTCTACGAGCAGTACTTC	CASSSRLADVYEQYF
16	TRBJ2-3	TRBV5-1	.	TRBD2	TGCGCCAGCAGCTTTACTGGCGGGAGAGAAGGAGATACGCAGTATTTT	CASSFTGGREGDTQYF
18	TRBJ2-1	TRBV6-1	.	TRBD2	TGTGCCAGCAGTGAAAGGGCAGGGCGGGCTAGCGGGCGTAATGAGCAGTTCTTC	CASSERAGRASGRNEQFF
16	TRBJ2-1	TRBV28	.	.	TGTGCCAGCAGTTTTCGGAGGTTAAGCTCCTACAATGAGCAGTTCTTC	CASSFRRLSSYNEQFF
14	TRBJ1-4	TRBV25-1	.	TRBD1	TGTGCCAGCGGGGGAAGGGACAGTAATGAAAAACTGTTTTTT	CASGGRDSNEKLFF
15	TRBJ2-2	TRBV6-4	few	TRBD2	TGTGCCAGCAGTGAAGGGAGGGCGAACACCGGGGAGCTGTTTTTT	CASSEGRANTGELFF
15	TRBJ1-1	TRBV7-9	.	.	TGTGCCAGCAGCTTTGAGACCAGGTTGAACACTGAAGCTTTCTTT	CASSFETRLNTEAFF
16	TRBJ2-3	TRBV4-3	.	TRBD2	TGCGCCAGCAGCCAATCCCTTAGCGGGAGAGGAGATACGCAGTATTTT	CASSQSLSGRGDTQYF